The rows below give T cell receptor beta chains drawn from one sample of a study of CD8 T cells in ankylosing spondylitis. TCRdb reprocessed the 5' RACE reads with MiXCR, giving one entry per CDR3 protein. The sample carries around 100,000 distinct CDR3 sequences, around 24% recorded once. The sample taken for sequencing was synovial fluid, either unsorted or a sorted T cell fraction (not recorded which). The source of these receptors is a male donor with ankylosing spondylitis. Each CDR3 is given without its conserved first and last residue. Size tells how often a clone was seen (once, few, many) or the class of an expanded clone, and some rows leave it out.

J,V,size,CDR3
TRBJ2-3,TRBV20-1,NA,SASRLLAGDTQY
TRBJ2-5,TRBV11-1,NA,ASSSGLAPWLETQY
TRBJ2-1,TRBV19,NA,ASSTFSASVYNEQF
TRBJ2-1,TRBV7-8,NA,ASSLRDRGYNEQF
TRBJ2-1,TRBV20-1,NA,SAKWQDQQF
TRBJ1-2,TRBV5-1,NA,ASSLGPESSGYT
TRBJ2-1,TRBV6-1,many,ASRPTKGAVYNEQF
TRBJ2-1,TRBV2,few,ASSFNEQF
TRBJ2-7,TRBV11-2,few,ASSLGLARYEQY
TRBJ2-3,TRBV24-1,NA,ATSDIGGTQY
TRBJ2-1,TRBV11-3,NA,ASSLGPFSYNEQF
TRBJ1-2,TRBV28,NA,ASTQSGLNYGYT
TRBJ1-5,TRBV7-8,NA,ASSLQGGEGQPQH
TRBJ2-3,TRBV20-1,many,SADLRTDTQY
TRBJ2-2,TRBV3-1,NA,ASSLLSTLAVGTGELF
TRBJ2-1,TRBV24-1,NA,ATSEKKGTGPYNEQF
TRBJ1-1,TRBV5-6,few,ASSFSDRDTEAF
TRBJ2-2,TRBV2,NA,ASNVGQGNTGELF
TRBJ2-2,TRBV12-3/TRBV12-4,NA,ASTPDRVVGELF
TRBJ1-6,TRBV30,NA,AWIRKQPNSPLH
TRBJ2-7,TRBV2,few,ASSDPSTGKYEQY
TRBJ1-1,TRBV10-1,NA,ASSSDRVAVNTEAF
TRBJ2-3,TRBV7-2,NA,ASSLEVGTDTQY
TRBJ2-5,TRBV4-1,many,ASSQVSSGSGETQY
TRBJ2-2,TRBV5-1,few,ASRSTGGNTGELF
TRBJ1-2,TRBV24-1,NA,ATSDLQISYYYGYT
TRBJ1-5,TRBV20-1,NA,SARTGAGPQH
TRBJ2-2,TRBV29-1,NA,SVLLSRLAANTGELF
TRBJ2-1,TRBV24-1,many,ATKTDNEQF
TRBJ2-4,TRBV20-1,many,SVKLLAKNIQY
TRBJ1-5,TRBV20-1,many,SATTGYGNQPQH
TRBJ2-5,TRBV20-1,NA,SAGNLKVDSETQY
TRBJ2-1,TRBV24-1,NA,ATSDFGTQNNEQF
TRBJ2-1,TRBV5-1,NA,ASSFSGSYNEQF
TRBJ1-2,TRBV7-8,many,ASSLEAGQSSNYGYT
TRBJ2-1,TRBV7-6,NA,ASSQGLAGGRDEQF
TRBJ2-4,TRBV10-2,many,ASSQNTQGLVNIQY
TRBJ1-1,TRBV11-2,NA,ASSPREVNTEAF
TRBJ2-3,TRBV7-9,many,ASRYRVVTDTQY
TRBJ2-5,TRBV29-1,many,SFRTETQY
TRBJ2-6,TRBV20-1,NA,SASWMGSGANVLT
TRBJ1-1,TRBV11-2,many,ASSNVGGTEAF
TRBJ1-2,TRBV29-1,many,SVDRGLSYGYT
TRBJ2-7,TRBV6-5,NA,ASSYSERGTYEQY
TRBJ2-7,TRBV20-1,NA,SARVGGGLSYEQY
TRBJ2-7,TRBV5-1,many,ASSVRTSGISSYEQY